The rows below give T cell receptor beta chains drawn from one sample of a study of cytomegalovirus exposure and HLA in healthy donors. Clones were read by immunoSEQ multiplex PCR, and TCRdb kept only the in-frame ones, dropping some. The data contain approximately 160,000 clones, 77% of them singletons. Sequencing used PBMCs. The receptors were gathered from a young woman in good health and CMV-seronegative. Both conserved end residues are part of each CDR3. The D gene is left open where the match is weak. A row's size may be missing; if present it is once, few, many or a size class.

D | J | V | size | DNA | CDR3
. | TRBJ2-2 | TRBV7-8 | once | TGTGCCAGCAGCTTAGACTCACAGTCCACCGGGGAGCTGTTTTTT | CASSLDSQSTGELFF
. | TRBJ1-1 | TRBV6-5 | . | TGTGCCAGCAGTTACGCAGAGAACACTGAAGCTTTCTTT | CASSYAENTEAFF
. | TRBJ1-4 | TRBV20-1 | . | TGCAGCCATCAGAGGAATGAAAAACTGTTTTTT | CSHQRNEKLFF
. | TRBJ1-1 | TRBV18 | . | TGTGCCAGCTCACTCCTGGGGACGGGGGACACTGAAGCTTTCTTT | CASSLLGTGDTEAFF
TRBD2 | TRBJ2-5 | TRBV4-2 | . | TGTGCCAGCAGCCAAGAACGGGGCGGGAGGGGAATTGAGACCCAGTACTTC | CASSQERGGRGIETQYF
. | TRBJ2-7 | TRBV19 | once | TGTGCCAGTAGCAGACGGACTGGAGCGTACGAGCAGTACTTC | CASSRRTGAYEQYF
. | TRBJ2-7 | TRBV5-4 | . | TGTGCCAGCAGCTTTATGGACACTTCCTACGAGCAGTACTTC | CASSFMDTSYEQYF
. | TRBJ1-1 | TRBV7-9 | . | TGTGCCAGCGGCGGGCAGGGGCATCCGAACACTGAAGCTTTCTTT | CASGGQGHPNTEAFF
. | TRBJ1-3 | TRBV19 | . | TGTGCCAGTAGTATGTACAGCAACAGAAACACCATATATTTT | CASSMYSNRNTIYF
TRBD1 | TRBJ1-1 | TRBV27 | . | TGTGCCAGCAGTTTATCCCAAACAGGGGGCACTGAAGCTTTCTTT | CASSLSQTGGTEAFF
TRBD2 | TRBJ2-7 | TRBV9 | . | TGTGCCAGCAGCGTAGGGTTCGGGGAGGGGTCCTACGAGCAGTACTTC | CASSVGFGEGSYEQYF
. | TRBJ1-4 | TRBV7-9 | . | TGTGCCAGCAGAAGTAGCTTTGCAACTAATGAAAAACTGTTTTTT | CASRSSFATNEKLFF
TRBD2 | TRBJ2-5 | TRBV9 | . | TGTGCCAGCAGCGAGCGGGGGGGCGCTGGGACCCAGTACTTC | CASSERGGAGTQYF
. | TRBJ2-5 | TRBV15 | . | TGTGCCACCAGCAGAGTACGGGGACAAGAGACCCAGTACTTC | CATSRVRGQETQYF
. | TRBJ2-7 | TRBV9 | . | TGTGCCAGCAGCCCCCCCCTGGGACAAACTTACGAGCAGTACTTC | CASSPPLGQTYEQYF
TRBD2 | TRBJ2-3 | TRBV7-2 | . | TGTGCCAGCAGCCTTACTAGCGGGAGGGCCACTAGCACAGATACGCAGTATTTT | CASSLTSGRATSTDTQYF
. | TRBJ2-2 | TRBV5-4 | . | TGTGCCAGCAGCTCCCCGGGGTCCACCGGGGAGCTGTTTTTT | CASSSPGSTGELFF
TRBD2 | TRBJ2-7 | TRBV7-9 | . | TGTTCCAGCAGCTCCCCCGGGCAGCGGGAGGTCCACGAGCAGTACTTC | CSSSSPGQREVHEQYF
. | TRBJ1-5 | TRBV4-2 | once | TGTGCCAGCAGCCAAGGTCAGGGGTTGAGCAATCAGCCCCAGCATTTT | CASSQGQGLSNQPQHF
. | TRBJ1-1 | TRBV19 | . | TGTGCCAGTAGCAACCGGGGATGGGGAGCCACTGAAGCTTTCTTT | CASSNRGWGATEAFF
TRBD1 | TRBJ1-2 | TRBV7-9 | once | TGTGCCAGCAGGTACGACGGGACAGGGGTCGCCCATGGCTACACCTTC | CASRYDGTGVAHGYTF
TRBD1 | TRBJ1-5 | TRBV2 | . | TGTGCCAGCAGCGGGACAGGGGGTCTTCAGCCCCAGCATTTT | CASSGTGGLQPQHF
. | TRBJ1-2 | TRBV6-1 | . | TGTGCCAGCAGTGATACAGGGACCTATGGCTACCCCTTC | CASSDTGTYGYPF
TRBD2 | TRBJ2-3 | TRBV13 | . | TGTGCCAGCAGCTTAGGGCGGGAGGAGAGGGCTAGCACAGATACGCAGTATTTT | CASSLGREERASTDTQYF
. | TRBJ2-7 | TRBV11-2 | . | TGTGCCAGCGCTCCGTCACTCGAGCAGTACTTC | CASAPSLEQYF
. | TRBJ2-2 | TRBV29-1 | few | TGCAGCGTTGGGGGCAGGGTGAACACCGGGGAGCTGTTTTTT | CSVGGRVNTGELFF
. | TRBJ1-1 | TRBV6-5 | . | TGTGCCAGCACCCCCCGTGAGGGAGTGAACACTGAAGCTTTCTTT | CASTPREGVNTEAFF
TRBD1 | TRBJ1-2 | TRBV6-1 | . | TGTGCCAGCAGTATGACAGGGAACGAAGGCTACACCTTC | CASSMTGNEGYTF
. | TRBJ1-4 | TRBV6-1 | . | TGTGCCAGCGAAGTGACAGCAACTAATGAAAAACTGTTTTTT | CASEVTATNEKLFF
TRBD1 | TRBJ2-7 | TRBV19 | . | TGTGCCAGTAGTGAGGGACAGGCCTCCTACGAGCAGTACTTC | CASSEGQASYEQYF